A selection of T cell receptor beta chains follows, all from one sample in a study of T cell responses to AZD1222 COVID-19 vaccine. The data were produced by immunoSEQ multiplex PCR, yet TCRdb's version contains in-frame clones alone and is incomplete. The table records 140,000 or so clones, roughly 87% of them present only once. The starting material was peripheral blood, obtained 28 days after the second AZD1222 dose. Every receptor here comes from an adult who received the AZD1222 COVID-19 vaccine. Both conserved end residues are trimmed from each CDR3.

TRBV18,ASSPTSASTDTQY
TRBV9,ASSVRGGSGNTIY
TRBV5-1,ASSLGGNTEAF
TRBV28,ASSFSGQIARVSSYNSPLH
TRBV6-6,ASRTRAGGAYGYT
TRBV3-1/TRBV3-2,ASSTQGLNYGYT
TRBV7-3,ASRSQGPGYT
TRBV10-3,AIKGTASSYEQY
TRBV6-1,ASSEEVGSYGYT
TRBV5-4,ASSPRPRGSSYNEQF
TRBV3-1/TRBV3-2,ASSQRTGGVSGANVLT
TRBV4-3,ASSQLATGVPYEQY
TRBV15,ATSREGYNEQF
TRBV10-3,ATGTSGLNEQF
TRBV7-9,ASSLADSPWSPLH
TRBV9,ASSPRRTPGELF
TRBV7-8,ASSRTPGAAGANVLT
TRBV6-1,ASSETGWAPSGRYQETQY
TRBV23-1,ASSQIPHQGRSNQPQH
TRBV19,ATHRGQGIEQF
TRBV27,ASSKTGMSNSPLH
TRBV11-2,ASSIDRVRGYT
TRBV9,ASSPRGGDSADTQY
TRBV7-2,ASSPGIHITEAF
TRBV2,ASSERGGSEKLF
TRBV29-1,SAPGLVTDTQY
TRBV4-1,ASSQDPRNEAF
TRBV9,ASSVGIQSTEAF